The subject of this entry is one T cell receptor beta chain. The data belong to a study of blood T cell repertoires in COVID-19. Study details: The samples span acute and convalescent COVID-19 from the United States, Italy and Spain. The cDNA or gDNA used as material had been derived from T cells, B-cell-depleted T cells, or PBMCs.

This CDR3 region has 17 residues. The V gene lost 1 base and the J gene lost 0 bases, with 14 bases spanning the gap. Per the germline V gene, CDR1 is MGHRA and CDR2 is YSYEKL. In the authors' workflow: Estimation of nucleated cell counts was performed using reference gene primer amplification. Some clones are missing from TCRdb's copy, which holds only in-frame ones; the method was immunoSEQ multiplex PCR. Clone size and the V and J calls come from that table; the DNA yielded D and trimming. The repertoire includes 170,000 or so clones, around 84% of them detected once, and approximately 7% sits in the top ten.

Sequenced material: peripheral blood. The clonotype was recovered from a man in his forties or fifties with active or convalescent COVID-19. V and J are TRBV4-1 and TRBJ2-3; D not resolved. CDR3 in amino acids: CASSQVRDFYSTDTQYF. The CDR3 DNA reads as TGCGCCAGCAGCCAAGTGCGTGACTTTTATAGCACAGATACGCAGTATTTT.